This TCR beta chain stems from a study of molecular identifiers for immune sequencing clone quantification. Notes on the study in general: Clone sizes that are highly expanded could be underestimated when identical TCR molecules share a barcode.

Every naive CD8 library was made from between about 18,000 and 1,100,000 sorted cells with 10%, 30% or 50% RNA. Naive CD8 T cells were sorted as CD8+CD4-CCR7+CD45RA+. TCRdb processed the PCR reads anew with MiXCR; each CDR3 protein has one entry. The table has 300,000 to 400,000 distinct CDR3 sequences, 24% seen once. In its sample, this clonotype was seen a few times. Its matching antigen is unknown. A much more abundant neighbour one base away suggests this may be a read error. The receptor was isolated from a human donor in good health. Some libraries in this study had Jurkat cell RNA spiked in. The specimen was naive CD8+ T cells from blood, with Jurkat cell RNA spiked in. Subset given: FACS-sorted CD8+CD4-CCR7+CD45RA+ naive T cells.

CDR3 loop: CASSFGLNQPRHF. Here the CDR3 DNA reads TGTGCCAGCAGTTTTGGTTTGAATCAGCCCCGGCATTTT. The rearrangement joins TRBV28 to TRBJ1-5; D is ambiguous. Germline assignment: CDR1 MDHEN and CDR2 SYDVKM. This CDR3 is built from 13 residues.